The 32 T cell receptor beta chains reported below all come from one sample, sequenced in a study of T cell changes during pregnancy in multiple sclerosis. Some clones are missing from TCRdb's copy, which holds only in-frame ones; the method was immunoSEQ multiplex PCR. Among some 95,000 clones, 85% to 95% were seen once, and the ten largest hold about 2.4%. Material: peripheral blood, obtained in the first trimester of pregnancy. Receptors were obtained from a female donor with multiple sclerosis, enrolled in a pregnancy study.

The genes are TRBV28 and TRBJ2-7, with D perhaps TRBD2 (5 bases). This CDR3 is 11 amino acids long. Germline-derived CDR1 and CDR2 are MDHEN and SYDVKM. The ends were cut back, 10 bases at V and 2 bases at J, with 9 bases in the middle. The CDR3 spells CATASPYEQYF. CDR3 bases: TGTGCCACGGCTAGCCCCTACGAGCAGTACTTC.

The genes are TRBV5-1 and TRBJ2-7, with a possible D match to TRBD1 (7 bases). This CDR3 is 16 amino acids long. The germline V gene encodes CDR1 SGHRS and CDR2 YFSETQ. V lost 0 bases to trimming and J lost 0 bases, with 13 bases between them. CDR3: CASSLGGDSYSYEQYF. Written as DNA, the CDR3 is TGCGCCAGCAGCTTGGGGGGGGACAGCTACTCCTACGAGCAGTACTTC.

The V gene is TRBV5-4, the J gene TRBJ2-1, with 8 bases that match TRBD2. J lost 6 bases, V lost 4 bases, and 9 bases had no gene match. Germline V gene data show CDR1 as SGHNT and CDR2 as YYREEE (reference sequence). CDR3 length equals 15 residues. CDR3 protein: CASSRSGIPSNEQFF. The CDR3 nucleotides are TGTGCCAGCAGCCGTAGCGGGATCCCGTCCAATGAGCAGTTCTTC.

This rearrangement joins TRBV6-5 to TRBJ2-7; 12 bases agree with TRBD2. Germline V lookup: CDR1 MNHEY, CDR2 SVGAGI. This CDR3 region has 15 residues. The V segment lost 6 bases and the J segment 5 bases; nucleotides outside the gene matches: 8. CDR3 in DNA: TGTGCCAGCAGACTTTCGACTAGCGGGAGCAACGAGCAGTACTTC. The encoded protein is CASRLSTSGSNEQYF.

This clone has only a few counts. This chain links TRBV29-1 with TRBJ1-5, with unresolved D. The CDR3 consists of 13 residues. Between the trimmed V and J ends, which lost 4 bases and 5 bases, there was a span of 12 bases. Germline V gene lookup returns CDR1 SQVTM and CDR2 ANQGSEA. The DNA of the CDR3 is TGCAGCGTTGGAACAGCCCTTGATCAGCCCCAGCATTTT. Translated, it gives CSVGTALDQPQHF.

This clone was observed a few times. J is TRBJ1-2 and V is TRBV4-2; D unclear. The CDR3 contains 15 residues. The V end was cut by 4 bases, the J end by 2 bases, with 14 bases between. Germline V CDR1 and CDR2: LGHNA, YNFKEQ. In DNA, the CDR3 is TGTGCCAGCAGCCGGTCTCTAAACTCGAACTATGGCTACACCTTC. Translating it yields CASSRSLNSNYGYTF.

The chain combines TRBV19 with TRBJ2-7; 9 nucleotides agree with TRBD1. Germline lookup yields CDR1 LNHDA and CDR2 SQIVND (reference sequence). Germline trimming cut 8 bases from V and 5 bases from J; bases unmatched to any gene: 7. The CDR3 extends over 13 amino acids. The CDR3 DNA is TGTGCCAGTCAGGGACAGGGTCTAGACGAGCAGTACTTC. Amino acid sequence: CASQGQGLDEQYF.

The CDR3 here is CATRDRVNTEAFF. Here the CDR3 DNA reads TGTGCCACCCGGGACAGGGTGAACACTGAAGCTTTCTTT. V usage is TRBV15 and J usage is TRBJ1-1; 9 bases are shared with TRBD1. Germline assignment: CDR1 LNHNV and CDR2 YYDKDF (reference sequence). The CDR3 consists of 13 residues. The V gene end was trimmed by 8 bases and the J gene end by 0 bases; junction bases not matched to a gene: 1.

The gene calls are TRBV20-1 and TRBJ1-1; D might be TRBD1 (5 bases). CDR1 is DFQATT and CDR2 is SNEGSKA in the germline V gene (reference sequence). This CDR3 spans 11 amino acids. Written as DNA, the CDR3 is TGCTCCACGGGGGGGAGCACTGAAGCTTTCTTT. Its protein is CSTGGSTEAFF.

J is TRBJ1-2 and V is TRBV30; D is undetermined. Germline V gives CDR1 GTSNPN, CDR2 SVGIG (reference sequence). Trimming shortened V by 1 base and J by 7 bases, and 7 bases separated the two germline ends. This CDR3 is 11 amino acids long. Here the CDR3 reads CAWSENGGYTF. The CDR3, as DNA: TGTGCCTGGAGTGAAAACGGTGGCTACACCTTC.

In this sample, this clone turned up once. The rearrangement uses TRBV5-1 and TRBJ1-1; D perhaps matches TRBD1 (6 bases). Trimming shortened V by 0 bases and J by 1 base, and 13 bases separated the two germline ends. CDR1 and CDR2 (germline): SGHRS, YFSETQ. The length of the CDR3 is 16 residues. Written as DNA, the CDR3 is TGCGCCAGCAGCTTGGCAGGGGCCATGCAGAACACTGAAGCTTTCTTT. Amino acid sequence: CASSLAGAMQNTEAFF.

The chain employs TRBV11-2 and TRBJ2-1; 7 bases agree with TRBD2. Germline V CDR1 and CDR2: SGHAT, FQNNGV. Trimming cost V 2 bases and J 8 bases; bases outside gene matches: 15. This CDR3 is 17 amino acids long. The CDR3 loop is CASSLYGRLNFGDEQFF. CDR3 DNA sequence: TGTGCCAGCAGCTTATACGGGAGGTTGAATTTTGGCGATGAGCAGTTCTTC.

The chain employs TRBV27 and TRBJ2-7; 11 positions match TRBD2. Germline lookup yields CDR1 MNHEY and CDR2 SMNVEV (reference sequence). The V segment lost 8 bases and the J segment 5 bases; nucleotides outside the gene matches: 11. The CDR3 is 15 amino acids. The CDR3 DNA is TGTGCCAGCCGTGGACTAGCGGGCGGTAGAAACGAGCAGTACTTC. As protein: CASRGLAGGRNEQYF.

V gene TRBV5-1 combines with J gene TRBJ2-1; 8 positions match TRBD2. The J segment lost 0 bases and the V segment lost 6 bases, leaving 14 bases of the junction unmatched. The CDR3 consists of 18 residues. Germline V gene data show CDR1 as SGHRS and CDR2 as YFSETQ. Here the CDR3 DNA reads TGCGCCAGCAACTTAGGACGTGGGACTAGACTCTCCTACAATGAGCAGTTCTTC. Its translation is CASNLGRGTRLSYNEQFF.

This clone was observed a handful of times. The V and J genes are TRBV10-3 and TRBJ2-7, with D unclear. The CDR3 length is 16 residues. CDR1 ENHRY and CDR2 SYGVKD come from the germline V gene. V dropped 0 bases and J dropped 0 bases, with 12 bases sitting between them. The CDR3 DNA sequence: TGTGCCATCAGTGAGTCGACGTCGGCGGCCTCCTACGAGCAGTACTTC. Residues: CAISESTSAASYEQYF.

The V gene is TRBV6-5, the J gene TRBJ1-5; 10 bases match TRBD1. Germline trimming cut 5 bases from V and 2 bases from J; bases unmatched to any gene: 3. The CDR3 spans 15 residues. In germline, CDR1 is MNHEY, CDR2 SVGAGI. The CDR3 protein is CASSRQGAGNQPQHF. CDR3 in DNA: TGTGCCAGCAGTCGACAGGGGGCCGGCAATCAGCCCCAGCATTTT.

V gene TRBV30 combines with J gene TRBJ1-4; 9 nucleotides match TRBD1. Germline CDR1 and CDR2: GTSNPN and SVGIG (reference sequence). This CDR3 region has 15 residues. V gave up 3 bases and J gave up 5 bases; unmatched junction bases: 7. DNA for the CDR3: TGTGCCTGGAGCACACCCGGGACAGGGAATGAAAAACTGTTTTTT. It specifies CAWSTPGTGNEKLFF.

This clone has just one count. This rearrangement joins TRBV29-1 to TRBJ2-1; TRBD2 matches 14 bases. The CDR3 covers 19 residues. Germline loops: CDR1 SQVTM, CDR2 ANQGSEA. V lost 4 bases to trimming and J lost 8 bases; unmatched junction nucleotides: 19. The CDR3 coding sequence is TGCAGCGTTGTAGGGGGCCGACTAGCGGGAGGGCCAAGTGGGTATGAGCAGTTCTTC. Translation gives CSVVGGRLAGGPSGYEQFF.

This rearrangement joins TRBV2 to TRBJ2-7, with TRBD1 matching over 7 bases. J gave up 2 bases and V 6 bases, and 10 bases lay outside the gene matches. The germline CDR1 and CDR2 sequences are SNHLY and FYNNEI. This CDR3 comprises 15 residues. CDR3 protein: CASRATGTDPYEQYF. As DNA, the CDR3 is TGTGCCAGCAGAGCAACCGGGACAGATCCCTACGAGCAGTACTTC.

The CDR3 DNA follows: TGTGCCAGCAGCTTCGAACTAGCGGGAGCATCCTACGAGCAGTACTTC. This sequence encodes CASSFELAGASYEQYF. The chain couples TRBV7-9 to TRBJ2-7; 11 nucleotides align to TRBD2. J lost 1 base, V lost 3 bases, and 5 bases had no gene match. The germline V gene has CDR1 SEHNR and CDR2 FQNEAQ (reference sequence). The CDR3 totals 16 residues.

The V call is TRBV11-2, the J call TRBJ2-7; D gene unclear. The V gene lost 5 bases and the J gene lost 3 bases, with 14 bases spanning the gap. Germline CDR1 SGHAT, CDR2 FQNNGV. CDR3 length: 14 residues. The DNA for the CDR3 is TGTGCCAGCAGCGGAGACGAAGGATACTACGAGCAGTACTTC. Its translation: CASSGDEGYYEQYF.

In DNA, the CDR3 is TGTGCCAGCAGCTTCCGGCTAGCGGGAGAGACAGATACGCAGTATTTT. Its translation: CASSFRLAGETDTQYF. V usage is TRBV13 and J usage is TRBJ2-3, with 10 nucleotides matching TRBD2. The CDR3 spans 16 residues. Germline V lookup: CDR1 PRHDT, CDR2 FYEKMQ (reference sequence). V dropped 3 bases and J dropped 3; count of bases not matched to a gene: 6.

This clone was recorded many times. Other DNA sequences in this specimen translate into the identical CDR3. The chain uses TRBV28 and TRBJ1-1; TRBD1 might be the D (5 bases). CDR1 is MDHEN and CDR2 is SYDVKM in the germline V gene. The length of the CDR3 is 14 residues. V lost 8 bases and J 0 bases, leaving 13 bases between the germline ends. The CDR3 coding sequence is TGTGCCAGCGGGGCGGGACCGATGAACACTGAAGCTTTCTTT. This encodes CASGAGPMNTEAFF.

In its sample, this clone was seen once. J is TRBJ1-2 and V is TRBV28; maybe TRBD1 (6 bases). Looked up from germline, CDR1 is MDHEN and CDR2 is SYDVKM. V lost 2 bases and J 7 bases, leaving 11 bases between the germline ends. The CDR3 loop spans 13 amino acids. The CDR3 DNA reads as TGTGCCAGCAGTTTAAACAGGGCTGCTGGCTACACCTTC. Translating gives CASSLNRAAGYTF.

The rearrangement uses TRBV11-3 and TRBJ2-7; 7 bases are shared with TRBD1. Trimming at V came to 5 bases and at J to 5 bases, leaving 6 bases not matched to a gene. The CDR3 consists of 13 residues. Germline lookup yields CDR1 SGHNT and CDR2 YENEEA. CDR3 protein: CASSLVTGNEQYF. The CDR3 DNA follows: TGTGCCAGCAGCCTCGTGACAGGGAACGAGCAGTACTTC.

This chain joins TRBV28 and TRBJ2-1, with TRBD1 matching 12 bases. The CDR3 covers 18 residues. Germline CDR1 MDHEN, CDR2 SYDVKM. V was clipped by 10 bases and J by 0 bases; unmatched bases: 13. The CDR3 DNA reads as TGTGCCACTTCCGGGACAGGGGGCCCTTACAGCTCCTACAATGAGCAGTTCTTC. This translates into CATSGTGGPYSSYNEQFF. Variable domain in full (rest from reference TRBV28 and TRBJ2-1): DVKVTQSSRYLVKRTGEKVFLECVQDMDHENMFWYRQDPGLGLRLIYFSYDVKMKEKGDIPEGYSVSREKKERFSLILESASTNQTSMYLCATSGTGGPYSSYNEQFFGPGTRLTVL.

The chain uses TRBV9 and TRBJ1-3; D not certain. Germline values: CDR1 SGDLS, CDR2 YYNGEE. The CDR3 extends over 16 amino acids. With 0 bases removed from V and 2 bases from J, the gap between germline ends came to 12 bases. The CDR3: CASSVEVGEPGNTIYF. CDR3 bases: TGTGCCAGCAGCGTAGAGGTCGGGGAACCTGGAAACACCATATATTTT.

The CDR3 loop is CAVQQVAAFF. The CDR3 nucleotides are TGTGCCGTCCAACAGGTGGCGGCTTTCTTT. The chain uses TRBV2 and TRBJ1-1; D perhaps matches TRBD1 (5 bases). This CDR3 is 10 amino acids long. Trimming stripped 11 bases from V and 11 bases from J, with 15 bases between. Germline CDR1 and CDR2: SNHLY and FYNNEI.

This clone was recorded only once. The V and J genes are TRBV5-1 and TRBJ2-3; 13 positions match TRBD2. The CDR3 runs to 16 residues. Germline CDR1 is SGHRS and CDR2 is YFSETQ. The V and J ends lost 0 bases and 7 bases, in that order; junction bases with no gene match: 5. The CDR3 DNA reads TGCGCCAGCAGCTTGGGAGGGACTAGCGGGGACCATACGCAGTATTTT. Protein: CASSLGGTSGDHTQYF.

This clone is a singleton in its sample. V gene TRBV27 combines with J gene TRBJ2-1; the match to TRBD2 covers 12 bases. Trimming took 6 bases from V and 14 from J; bases not matched to a gene: 2. This CDR3 comprises 11 residues. Germline CDR1 is MNHEY and CDR2 is SMNVEV (reference sequence). CDR3 sequence: CASRGLAGKFF. CDR3 DNA: TGTGCCAGCAGAGGACTAGCGGGAAAGTTCTTC.

The chain joins TRBV28 to TRBJ1-2; 9 bases agree with TRBD1. Germline CDR1 reads MDHEN; CDR2 reads SYDVKM. V dropped 4 bases and J dropped 1; count of bases not matched to a gene: 7. The CDR3 covers 16 residues. This chain's CDR3 is CASSSRGQGFNYGYTF. The CDR3 DNA reads as TGTGCCAGCAGTTCCCGGGGACAGGGATTTAACTATGGCTACACCTTC.

The chain is built from TRBV29-1 and TRBJ1-5; perhaps TRBD1 as D (6 bases). This CDR3 comprises 14 residues. Per germline, CDR1 SQVTM and CDR2 ANQGSEA. With 7 bases removed from V and 4 bases from J, the gap between germline ends came to 17 bases. In DNA form, the CDR3 reads TGCAGCGCCCTAGGGGGATCTCCAAATCAGCCCCAGCATTTT. Protein: CSALGGSPNQPQHF.